This TCR beta chain was sequenced in a study of OX40 agonist ivuxolimab in advanced cancers. Describing the broader study: Ivuxolimab, which targeted the costimulatory receptor OX40 (CD134), was an agonistic, fully human IgG2 monoclonal antibody. Three dose-escalation patients achieved partial responses, one with hepatocellular carcinoma and two with cutaneous melanoma. Patients were allowed to have had prior anti-PD-1, anti-PD-L1 or anti-CTLA-4 therapy, and around 40% of the dose-escalation patients had previously received checkpoint inhibitors. In the dose-escalation cohort, nearly 85% of patients were male, and the mean age was 60 years with a range of roughly 20 to 85. The monotherapy dose-escalation portion (N ≈ 56 patients) of the phase I ivuxolimab trial is reported in the paper. Intravenous ivuxolimab was administered to patients every 2 weeks at six dose levels: 0.01, 0.1, 0.3, 1.5, 3 and 10 mg/kg. Of the approximately 54 patients in dose escalation, about 20 had hepatocellular carcinoma, some 15 had melanoma, 9 had renal cell carcinoma and 9 had head and neck cancer. Peripheral TCRbeta sequencing was intended to test whether TCR sequence diversity was altered and clonal T-cell expansion was caused by ivuxolimab.

Genomic DNA was isolated from the sorted cells so that the TCRbeta CDR3 region could be sequenced. TCRbeta CDR3 regions were sequenced using the immunoSEQ Assay. TCRdb stores this immuneACCESS table with in-frame sequences only. Part of the clones is absent; in the studies checked, under half of the shortfall reflects unresolved V genes, and no reason is known for the rest. The sample yields some 16,000 clones; less than 85% were counted once. The ten largest clonotypes hold 46% of the sample. A remark on this clone: Its antigen is currently not known. Base-call qualities are not available, and no considerably larger clone is one nucleotide away.

The CDR3 measures 15 amino acids from cysteine to phenylalanine. The only DNA kept is the CDR3, 45 bases in frame from the first base. From a lookup of the germline V gene, CDR1 and CDR2 are LGHNA and YSLEER. Trimming removed 0 bases from V and 1 base from J, leaving 8 bases between the germline ends. The study at large found these results: In the 0.1-3.0 mg/kg groups, partial responders had among the lowest normalized peripheral clonal expansion, particularly in CD8+ T cells. After ivuxolimab, expanded clones were on average more numerous among CD8+ T cells than among CD4+ T cells. The antigen specificity of the clonally expanded peripheral T cells was not determined. Clonal expansion of both CD4+ and CD8+ blood T cells was observed from baseline to week 6 at doses 0.1 to 3.0 mg/kg. Low levels of normalized T-cell clonal expansion were also seen in some patients who did not respond.

Patients with autoimmune disease history or receiving systemic immunosuppression were excluded from the trial. Peripheral blood for TCR sequencing was collected from all dose cohorts at baseline, on cycle 4 day 1, and on cycle 7 day 1. The samples were taken from a phase I, first-in-human, multicenter, open-label dose-escalation trial of ivuxolimab. Adults with locally advanced or metastatic melanoma, renal cell, hepatocellular, or head and neck squamous cell carcinoma were enrolled in the trial. Before TCR sequencing, CD4+ T cells and CD8+ T cells were sorted from peripheral blood as separate populations.

The chain uses TRBV4-3 and TRBJ2-3, with the D gene call left open. Sequenced here: CD4+ or CD8+ T cells sorted from blood, sampled in a trial of the OX40 agonist ivuxolimab. This receptor was identified in an adult with an advanced solid tumor such as melanoma, head and neck, liver or kidney cancer. The CDR3 sequence is CASSQEALGTDTQYF. The DNA reads as follows: TGCGCCAGCAGCCAAGAGGCCCTCGGCACAGATACGCAGTATTTT.